A single sample is the source of the 15 T cell receptor beta chains below, sequenced in a study of response to subunit inactivated influenza vaccine. TCRdb re-analysed the RT-PCR reads in MiXCR, keeping a single row per CDR3 protein. Of 700,000 to 800,000 distinct CDR3 sequences listed, around 20% are singletons. This specimen was PBMCs from blood, taken less than 6 days after vaccination. These TCRs come from a man over 45 who received an inactivated influenza vaccine.

This chain joins TRBV9 and TRBJ2-1, with D tentatively TRBD1 or TRBD2 (5 bases each). The CDR3 totals 19 residues. Germline V CDR1 and CDR2: SGDLS, YYNGEE. Deletions cut 4 bases from V and 0 bases from J, with 23 bases between. CDR3 in DNA: TGTGCCAGCAGCTCCACCGGGACCCGACTTTTTAGCTCCTACAATGAGCAGTTCTTC. Amino acids: CASSSTGTRLFSSYNEQFF.

The gene calls are TRBV5-6 and TRBJ1-2; 8 bases fit TRBD1. Germline V gives CDR1 SGHDT, CDR2 YYEEEE. The CDR3 length is 14 residues. V lost 3 bases to trimming and J lost 3 bases; unmatched junction nucleotides: 4. The chain's CDR3 is CASSWGQVDYGYTF. Here the CDR3 DNA reads TGTGCCAGCAGCTGGGGACAGGTCGACTATGGCTACACCTTC.

V usage is TRBV7-9 and J usage is TRBJ2-7; 9 positions agree with TRBD1. The CDR3 consists of 15 residues. Trimming cost V 3 bases and J 3 bases; bases outside gene matches: 6. CDR1 is SEHNR and CDR2 is FQNEAQ in the germline V gene (reference sequence). The CDR3 nucleotides read TGTGCCAGCAGCTTGAGGACAGGGGCCCTCTACGAGCAGTACTTC. Protein sequence: CASSLRTGALYEQYF. The variable domain in full, completed from reference TRBV7-9 and TRBJ2-7, reads DTGVSQNPRHKITKRGQNVTFRCDPISEHNRLYWYRQTLGQGPEFLTYFQNEAQLEKSRLLSDRFSAERPKGSFSTLEIQRTEQGDSAMYLCASSLRTGALYEQYFGPGTRLTVT.

The rearrangement joins TRBV20-1 to TRBJ1-3; weak D call: TRBD1 (5 bases). The CDR3 totals 15 residues. CDR1 is DFQATT and CDR2 is SNEGSKA in the germline V gene (reference sequence). Trimming took 1 base from V and 3 from J, leaving 13 bases between them. The CDR3 spells CSARGSGTSGNTIYF. In DNA, the CDR3 is TGCAGTGCTAGAGGCTCCGGGACTAGTGGAAACACCATATATTTT.

This chain joins TRBV4-3 and TRBJ2-3, with D possibly matching TRBD2 (6 bases). Per the germline V gene, CDR1 is LGHNA and CDR2 is YSLEER. CDR3 length: 14 amino acids. Between the trimmed V and J ends, which lost 4 bases and 2 bases, there was a span of 10 bases. CDR3 amino acids: CASSPRLDTDTQYF. Here the CDR3 DNA reads TGCGCCAGCAGCCCACGACTAGACACAGATACGCAGTATTTT.

This clonotype has a handful of counts. The chain employs TRBV28 and TRBJ2-1, with a possible D match to TRBD2 (6 bases). The CDR3 sequence is 14 residues long. CDR1 MDHEN and CDR2 SYDVKM come from the germline V gene. Trimming cost V 1 base and J 5 bases, with 9 bases left between them. CDR3: CASSLLGGNNEQFF. DNA for the CDR3: TGTGCCAGCAGTTTATTGGGGGGAAACAATGAGCAGTTCTTC.

With regard to this clonotype: Just one base apart from a much larger clone, this may be a read error. This chain joins TRBV20-1 and TRBJ2-5; D uncertain. This CDR3 is built from 14 residues. Deletions cut 4 bases from V and 1 base from J, with 13 bases between. Germline assignment: CDR1 DFQATT and CDR2 SNEGSKA (reference sequence). CDR3 nucleotides: TGCAGTGCTATCGGCCGAATCTTCCAAGAGACCCAGTACTTC. Protein sequence: CSAIGRIFQETQYF.

This chain joins TRBV7-1 and TRBJ2-2, with 11 bases identical to TRBD1. TRBV7-1 is marked as an open reading frame, function uncertain. The J segment lost 4 bases and the V segment lost 6 bases, leaving 10 bases of the junction unmatched. The CDR3 is 17 amino acids. The CDR3 protein is CASSMDRGLVGTGELFF. Written as DNA, the CDR3 is TGTGCCAGCAGTATGGACAGGGGGCTCGTGGGCACCGGGGAGCTGTTTTTT.

This clonotype turned up a few times. The gene calls are TRBV4-3 and TRBJ2-2; D gene uncertain. Trimming pared 8 bases from V and 1 base from J, leaving 14 bases between. The V gene's germline CDR1 is LGHNA and CDR2 YSLEER. This CDR3 has 15 residues. The CDR3 reads CASRAQTGNTGELFF. CDR3 DNA sequence: TGCGCCAGCCGCGCCCAGACTGGGAACACCGGGGAGCTGTTTTTT.

This clonotype was recorded a few times. This rearrangement joins TRBV5-1 to TRBJ2-7, with 11 positions matching TRBD1. There are 16 residues in the CDR3. From germline, CDR1 is SGHRS and CDR2 YFSETQ. V lost 0 bases and J lost 5; bases outside the gene matches: 7. The CDR3 DNA sequence: TGCGCCAGCAGCTTGGGGGGACAGGGGGGAAGGCACGAGCAGTACTTC. Translated: CASSLGGQGGRHEQYF.

The sample holds many counts of this clonotype. The J gene is TRBJ2-5, the V gene TRBV29-1, with 9 nucleotides matching TRBD1. This CDR3 spans 13 amino acids. Germline V gene lookup returns CDR1 SQVTM and CDR2 ANQGSEA. V lost 6 bases to trimming and J lost 6 bases; unmatched junction nucleotides: 8. This CDR3 reads CSVPGQGRQTQYF. CDR3 DNA: TGCAGCGTGCCCGGACAGGGGCGACAGACCCAGTACTTC.

This clonotype was picked up a small number of times. The chain links TRBV29-1 to TRBJ1-1, with D hard to call. Trimming removed 2 bases at V and 4 bases at J, with 5 bases between. Germline V gene sequence: CDR1 SQVTM, CDR2 ANQGSEA. CDR3 size: 11 residues. In DNA, the CDR3 is TGCAGCGTTGAACCTGGCACTGAAGCTTTCTTT. This codes for CSVEPGTEAFF.

The chain is built from TRBV5-6 and TRBJ1-2; no clear D. The CDR3 has 14 residues. V was clipped by 5 bases and J by 2 bases, with 13 bases between them. CDR1 is SGHDT, CDR2 YYEEEE, per germline. CDR3 nucleotide sequence: TGTGCCAGCAGATCGGACGACGGGAACTATGGCTACACCTTC. It is translated as CASRSDDGNYGYTF.

This clonotype has a handful of counts. V gene TRBV7-8 combines with J gene TRBJ2-3; TRBD2 agrees at 9 bases. Germline CDR1 is SGHVS and CDR2 is FQNEAQ. The CDR3 has 16 residues. Germline trimming cut 5 bases from V and 2 bases from J; bases unmatched to any gene: 8. The CDR3 DNA is TGTGCCAGCAGCACCTACCAGCGGGGGGACACAGATACGCAGTATTTT. Translated, it gives CASSTYQRGDTDTQYF.

This clonotype was recorded a few times. The chain carries TRBV4-3 and TRBJ1-4; D is undetermined. The CDR3 is 15 amino acids. The V gene lost 0 bases and the J gene lost 1 base, with 6 bases spanning the gap. Germline assignment: CDR1 LGHNA and CDR2 YSLEER. The CDR3 bases are TGCGCCAGCAGCCAAGATGGGGAAACTAATGAAAAACTGTTTTTT. Its translation is CASSQDGETNEKLFF.